This T cell receptor beta chain was identified in a study of blood T cell repertoires in COVID-19. Study summary: Researchers got acute and convalescent COVID-19 samples from the United States, Italy and Spain.

Germline V gene sequence: CDR1 LGHNT, CDR2 FRNRAP. The ends were cut back, 1 base at V and 5 bases at J, with 17 bases in the middle. This CDR3 spans 16 amino acids. Sequencing was performed with immunoSEQ multiplex PCR; in TCRdb, only in-frame clones are kept and a portion is missing. Among nearly 110,000 clones listed, 89% were seen once. Sequencing input: peripheral blood. V is TRBV12-5 and J is TRBJ2-5; D is possibly TRBD2 (5 bases). This receptor was taken from a middle-aged man with active or convalescent COVID-19. CDR3 sequence (DNA): TGTGCTAGTGGTTTGGCTTCCTCGCGGGTTGTCGAGACCCAGTACTTC. This gives the protein CASGLASSRVVETQYF.